Detailed here is one T cell receptor beta chain. Per the authors' pipeline: Estimation of nucleated cell counts was performed using reference gene primer amplification. Here immunoSEQ multiplex PCR was the method, and the copy in TCRdb shows in-frame clones only, minus some. That table is the source of V, J and clone size, and D and trimming were worked out from the DNA. The data hold about 46,000 clones, with about four fifths observed a single time. Germline assignment: CDR1 SGHRS and CDR2 YFSETQ. V lost 2 bases and J 6 bases, leaving 15 bases between the germline ends. CDR3 length: 16 amino acids. This sample stems from a study of blood T cell repertoires in COVID-19.

The receptor's source is a woman aged 80 or over with acute or convalescent COVID-19. The sample taken for sequencing was peripheral blood. This chain links TRBV5-1 with TRBJ1-6, with a tentative D call TRBD1 (5 bases). The DNA for the CDR3 is TGCGCCAGCAGCTTATCAGGGTTGGGTGGTAATTCACCCCTCCACTTT. Translated, it gives CASSLSGLGGNSPLHF.